A single sample gave rise to the 26 T cell receptor beta chains below, sequenced in a study of post-analysis software for immune sequencing data. Unique molecular identifiers were carried by the TCR beta cDNA libraries. From the PCR reads, TCRdb called clonotypes with MiXCR, one entry per CDR3 protein. The sample contains roughly 580,000 distinct CDR3 sequences, about 40% of which appear only once. Overall study results and limits: Several TRBV segments, TRBV5-6, TRBV5-1 and TRBV20-1 among them, were found more frequent in patients than controls.

Their cognate antigens are unknown. Sequenced input: blood. The receptor set was obtained from a girl aged 5-17 years with multiple sclerosis.

Concerning this clonotype itself: A much larger clone is a single base away; this may be a read error. This chain links TRBV29-1 with TRBJ2-1; the match to TRBD2 covers 11 bases. The length of the CDR3 is 15 residues. J was trimmed by 4 bases and V by 1 base; bases with no gene match: 3. Per the germline V gene, CDR1 is SQVTM and CDR2 is ANQGSEA. As DNA, the CDR3 is TGCAGCGTTGAAGGGGGACTAGCGGATTACAATGAGCAGTTCTTC. This encodes CSVEGGLADYNEQFF.

The gene calls are TRBV7-2 and TRBJ2-5; D unclear. The CDR3 consists of 14 residues. The V and J ends lost 2 bases and 4 bases respectively, with 11 bases between them. In germline, CDR1 is SGHTA, CDR2 FQGNSA. The DNA for the CDR3 is TGTGCCAGCAGCTTACGGAAGGGCGCAGAGACCCAGTACTTC. This gives the protein CASSLRKGAETQYF.

This clonotype has only a few counts. CDR3 loop: CSASDIFESGANVLTF. In DNA, the CDR3 is TGCAGTGCTAGCGATATATTCGAATCTGGGGCCAACGTCCTGACTTTC. The rearrangement links TRBV20-1 to TRBJ2-6, with D unclear. The CDR3 has 16 residues. The germline V gene encodes CDR1 DFQATT and CDR2 SNEGSKA (reference sequence). V gave up 3 bases and J gave up 1 base, with 13 bases separating them.

V usage is TRBV20-1 and J usage is TRBJ1-1; possibly TRBD1 for D (5 bases). Germline V gene sequence: CDR1 DFQATT, CDR2 SNEGSKA (reference sequence). The CDR3 is 13 residues long. The V end lost 3 bases, the J end lost 4 bases, and 12 bases lay between the germline ends. In DNA form, the CDR3 reads TGCAGTGCTAGCCAAGCGGGGGGCACTGAAGCTTTCTTT. It is translated as CSASQAGGTEAFF.

The genes are TRBV11-1 and TRBJ2-3; 13 nucleotides line up with TRBD2. Germline loops: CDR1 SGHAT, CDR2 FQDESV (reference sequence). The V gene end was trimmed by 5 bases and the J gene end by 5 bases; junction bases not matched to a gene: 7. This CDR3 region has 16 residues. The CDR3 coding sequence is TGTGCCAGCAGCCCACGGACTAGCGGGAGTGGAGATACGCAGTATTTT. Translation: CASSPRTSGSGDTQYF.

The chain has TRBV11-3 and TRBJ2-7, with 12 nucleotides matching TRBD2. Germline assignment: CDR1 SGHNT and CDR2 YENEEA. The CDR3 has 16 residues. V dropped 4 bases and J dropped 3; count of bases not matched to a gene: 7. The DNA for the CDR3 is TGTGCCAGCAGCTCGCGACTAGCGGGAGTAGGCTACGAGCAGTACTTC. Encoded protein: CASSSRLAGVGYEQYF.

This clonotype was counted a few times. The junction and the germline gene differ at one end; a read error may be behind it. This chain links TRBV20-1 with TRBJ2-1; 16 nucleotides match TRBD2. The CDR3 has 19 residues. Germline lookup yields CDR1 DFQATT and CDR2 SNEGSKA (reference sequence). The CDR3 sequence is CSARGTSGRAGLGYNEQFF. The CDR3, as DNA: TGCAGTGCAAGAGGGACTAGCGGGAGGGCCGGTTTGGGGTACAATGAGCAGTTCTTC.

A note on this clonotype: The germline gene is not matched at one end of the junction; a read error may be the cause. The rearrangement uses TRBV12-3 or TRBV12-4 and TRBJ2-3, with 7 bases aligning to TRBD1. This CDR3 region has 18 residues. The CDR3 DNA follows: TGTGCCAGCAGTCCCCACCGAGCAGGGGGTGCGTTCGCAGATATGCAGTATTTT. It codes for CASSPHRAGGAFADMQYF.

This clonotype came up many times. The chain couples TRBV15 to TRBJ1-2; the D is unclear. The CDR3 extends over 12 amino acids. The V end lost 3 bases, the J end lost 8 bases, and 10 bases lay between the germline ends. The germline CDR1 and CDR2 sequences are LNHNV and YYDKDF (reference sequence). The CDR3 bases are TGTGCCACCAGCAGGGATGTGGGGGGCTACACCTTC. This translates into CATSRDVGGYTF.

The chain is built from TRBV7-9 and TRBJ2-6, with D unclear. V was cut by 5 bases and J by 0 bases, with 8 bases left in between. Germline loops: CDR1 SEHNR, CDR2 FQNEAQ (reference sequence). The CDR3 totals 15 residues. The CDR3 reads CASSHQASGANVLTF. Written as DNA, the CDR3 is TGTGCCAGCAGCCATCAAGCCTCTGGGGCCAACGTCCTGACTTTC.

The chain combines TRBV12-5 with TRBJ2-5, with D possibly being TRBD1 (6 bases). The V end lost 8 bases, the J end lost 1 base, and 11 bases lay between the germline ends. CDR3 size: 13 residues. Per the germline V gene, CDR1 is LGHNT and CDR2 is FRNRAP. The CDR3 DNA is TGTGCTAGTAAGCGGACAGCCCAAGAGACCCAGTACTTC. Encoded protein: CASKRTAQETQYF.

The chain carries TRBV2 and TRBJ1-6, with TRBD1 identical over 8 bases. The ends lost 7 bases at V and 8 bases at J; junction bases unmatched: 4. Germline assignment: CDR1 SNHLY and CDR2 FYNNEI. This CDR3 spans 13 amino acids. CDR3 in amino acids: CASKDRVDSPLHF. The CDR3 DNA follows: TGTGCCAGCAAGGACAGGGTAGATTCACCCCTCCACTTT.

This clonotype was observed many times. The CDR3 protein is CASSPSTGANEYSGQYF. The CDR3 region has the DNA TGTGCCAGCAGCCCCTCAACAGGGGCGAATGAATATAGTGGGCAGTACTTC. The chain links TRBV9 to TRBJ2-7, with TRBD1 identical over 7 bases. The germline V gene has CDR1 SGDLS and CDR2 YYNGEE. V was clipped by 4 bases and J by 9 bases; unmatched bases: 22. The CDR3 length is 17 residues.

CDR3 region: CASSLVGRSAGHVYEQYF. CDR3 nucleotides: TGTGCCAGCAGCTTAGTAGGCCGGAGCGCGGGACACGTCTACGAGCAGTACTTC. This chain connects TRBV11-1 to TRBJ2-4; D possibly uses TRBD1 or TRBD2 (6 bases each). Matching the DNA end better, TRBJ2-7 makes the J call doubtful. Germline-derived CDR1 and CDR2 are SGHAT and FQDESV (reference sequence). The CDR3 has 18 amino acids.

This chain uses TRBV5-4 with TRBJ2-5; 9 bases fit TRBD1. The J call may be wrong; the DNA end is better matched by TRBJ2-7. Germline V lookup: CDR1 SGHNT, CDR2 YYREEE (reference sequence). The CDR3 runs 14 residues. CDR3 residues: CASSPDRGPDEQYF. The CDR3 nucleotides are TGTGCCAGCAGCCCGGACAGGGGTCCGGACGAGCAGTACTTC.

The genes are TRBV27 and TRBJ1-5; 8 nucleotides align to TRBD1. Germline CDR1 is MNHEY and CDR2 is SMNVEV (reference sequence). The CDR3 has 17 residues. V shed 5 bases and J 15 bases; nucleotides not matched to a gene: 24. The CDR3, as DNA: TGTGCCAGCAGTCCCAGACAGGGGACATATAGCAATCAGCCTCGGCATTTT. Its translation: CASSPRQGTYSNQPRHF.

This clonotype was detected a few times. The V and J genes are TRBV20-1 and TRBJ2-5; TRBD2 matches 12 bases. Trimming removed 0 bases from V and 4 bases from J; junction bases left unmatched: 3. Per germline, CDR1 DFQATT and CDR2 SNEGSKA (reference sequence). CDR3 length: 15 amino acids. This CDR3 reads CSARDPSGRGETQYF. The CDR3 DNA reads as TGCAGTGCTAGAGACCCTAGCGGGAGGGGAGAGACCCAGTACTTC.

This clonotype was seen a few times. The rearrangement joins TRBV12-3 or TRBV12-4 to TRBJ2-7, with TRBD2 identical over 9 bases. CDR3 length equals 14 residues. The J segment lost 2 bases and the V segment lost 4 bases, leaving 3 bases of the junction unmatched. The CDR3 bases are TGTGCCAGCAGTTCTAGCGGGACCACCTACGAGCAGTACTTC. It encodes CASSSSGTTYEQYF.

The chain couples TRBV4-1 to TRBJ2-6; the match to TRBD2 covers 11 bases. V gave up 1 base and J gave up 3 bases; unmatched junction bases: 5. Per the germline V gene, CDR1 is MGHRA and CDR2 is YSYEKL. CDR3 length equals 18 residues. In DNA, the CDR3 is TGCGCCAGCAGCCAAGGTAGCGGGGGGGCCGGTGGGGCCAACGTCCTGACTTTC. This translates into CASSQGSGGAGGANVLTF.

This clonotype was seen a few times. The chain uses TRBV2 and TRBJ2-1; D gene uncertain. CDR1 SNHLY and CDR2 FYNNEI come from the germline V gene. This CDR3 has 15 amino acids. V dropped 9 bases and J dropped 2 bases, with 17 bases sitting between them. CDR3 residues: CASFMNSQTYNEQFF. The CDR3 bases are TGTGCCAGTTTTATGAATAGCCAGACCTACAATGAGCAGTTCTTC.

This clonotype was counted only a few times. CDR3 coding DNA: TGTGCCAGCAGCTCCCTGAGGCGCCGGGGCAGACTGGCCTACAATGAGCAGTTCTTC. Protein sequence: CASSSLRRRGRLAYNEQFF. V and J are TRBV7-8 and TRBJ2-1; TRBD1 or TRBD2 may be the D gene (5 bases each). Trimming took off 4 bases at V and 2 bases at J, with 24 bases between the two ends. The CDR3 loop spans 19 amino acids. Germline CDR1 is SGHVS and CDR2 is FQNEAQ. The full variable domain, with the rest looked up from reference TRBV7-8 and TRBJ2-1, is GAGVSQSPRYKVAKRGQDVALRCDPISGHVSLFWYQQALGQGPEFLTYFQNEAQLDKSGLPSDRFFAERPEGSVSTLKIQRTQQEDSAVYLCASSSLRRRGRLAYNEQFFGPGTRLTVL.

Concerning this clonotype itself: A read error is likely, as this CDR3 ends without the conserved phenylalanine or tryptophan. This chain joins TRBV5-1 and TRBJ1-1; a possible D gene is TRBD1 (5 bases). The germline V and J ends were trimmed by 0 bases and 4 bases, with 13 bases remaining between them. The CDR3 is made up of 15 amino acids. The V gene's germline CDR1 is SGHRS and CDR2 YFSETQ. CDR3 bases: TGCGCCAGCAGCTTGGGACAGCCCGGGGGCACTGAAGCTTTCTGT. Its protein is CASSLGQPGGTEAFC.

The rearrangement joins TRBV2 to TRBJ2-7, with unresolved D. V was trimmed by 4 bases and J by 3 bases, leaving 10 bases between them. Germline CDR1 is SNHLY and CDR2 is FYNNEI. The CDR3 runs to 13 residues. As DNA, the CDR3 is TGTGCCAGCAGTGTTCAGAAAGGCTACGAGCAGTACTTC. Translated, it gives CASSVQKGYEQYF.

The chain couples TRBV6-5 to TRBJ2-5, with no clear D. CDR1 and CDR2 from the germline V gene are MNHEY and SVGAGI. V shed 4 bases and J shed 6 bases, with 9 bases lying between them. This CDR3 comprises 12 residues. The CDR3 DNA is TGTGCCAGCAGTTCCCGGCAAAAGACCCAGTACTTC. Its translation is CASSSRQKTQYF.

This clonotype was recorded a few times. The J gene is TRBJ2-7, the V gene TRBV10-3; the match to TRBD2 covers 12 bases. Germline CDR1 reads ENHRY; CDR2 reads SYGVKD. The CDR3 is 17 residues long. V trimming: 5 bases; J trimming: 4 bases; junction bases outside the gene matches: 12. CDR3 bases: TGTGCCATCAGTAGGGCGGCTAGCGGGGGGGCCGAATACGAGCAGTACTTC. Translation: CAISRAASGGAEYEQYF.

V is TRBV5-1 and J is TRBJ2-5; 8 bases match TRBD2. CDR1 is SGHRS, CDR2 YFSETQ, per germline. This CDR3 is 16 amino acids long. The J segment lost 5 bases and the V segment lost 2 bases, leaving 11 bases of the junction unmatched. CDR3 sequence reads: CASSLGRAGVRETQYF. The CDR3 nucleotides are TGCGCCAGCAGCTTAGGCAGAGCGGGAGTCCGGGAGACCCAGTACTTC.